Presented here are 27 T cell receptor beta chains from one specimen sequenced in a study of long-term antiretroviral therapy in people with HIV. The libraries were made with immunoSEQ v3.0 at survey level. The table came from immunoSEQ multiplex PCR; TCRdb's copy has only in-frame clones and leaves some out. The sample lists tens of thousands of clones, more than 65% occurring once. Sequences were derived from unsorted PBMCs, sampled 0.5 years after starting antiretroviral therapy. The receptors were gathered from a woman aged 40 to 55 with HIV.

The sample holds one count of this clone. The chain joins TRBV6-5 to TRBJ1-5; D possibly corresponds to TRBD1 (5 bases). The CDR3 extends over 15 amino acids. Trimming pared 6 bases from V and 0 bases from J, leaving 12 bases between. Germline CDR1 is MNHEY and CDR2 is SVGAGI. The CDR3 bases are TGTGCCAGCAGGACCGGGACTGGTAGCAATCAGCCCCAGCATTTT. This sequence encodes CASRTGTGSNQPQHF.

This clone was seen just once. The CDR3 DNA sequence: TGTGCCAGCAGCTTGGATGCAGGGAGGGGCACTGAAGCTTTCTTT. Its protein product is CASSLDAGRGTEAFF. This chain links TRBV5-4 with TRBJ1-1, with D possibly TRBD1 on 5 matching bases. The CDR3 covers 15 residues. Trimming removed 0 bases from V and 4 bases from J, with 13 bases in between. Germline CDR1 SGHNT, CDR2 YYREEE (reference sequence).

The chain is built from TRBV4-3 and TRBJ1-1, with TRBD1 matching 7 bases. The CDR3 is 16 amino acids. Germline V gene data show CDR1 as LGHNA and CDR2 as YSLEER. The J segment lost 5 bases and the V segment lost 0 bases, leaving 9 bases of the junction unmatched. The CDR3 coding sequence is TGCGCCAGCAGCCAAGAGACAGGGACGGGTCAAACTGAAGCTTTCTTT. Encoded protein: CASSQETGTGQTEAFF.

J is TRBJ2-5 and V is TRBV4-2; 12 bases map to TRBD2. Germline-derived CDR1 and CDR2 are LGHNA and YNFKEQ. This CDR3 contains 15 residues. V lost 0 bases and J lost 5; bases outside the gene matches: 1. For the CDR3, the DNA is TGTGCCAGCAGCCAAGAGCTAGCGGGGGGGGAGACCCAGTACTTC. Residues: CASSQELAGGETQYF.

V gene TRBV11-2 combines with J gene TRBJ2-1; no reliable D call. Germline V CDR1 and CDR2: SGHAT, FQNNGV. V was cut by 1 base and J by 9 bases, with 10 bases left in between. This CDR3 spans 13 amino acids. The CDR3 loop is CASSLVIMGEQFF. The CDR3 bases are TGTGCCAGCAGCTTAGTTATTATGGGTGAGCAGTTCTTC. Looking up the rest from reference TRBV11-2 and TRBJ2-1 gives the full variable domain: EAGVAQSPRYKIIEKRQSVAFWCNPISGHATLYWYQQILGQGPKLLIQFQNNGVVDDSQLPKDRFSAERLKGVDSTLKIQPAKLEDSAVYLCASSLVIMGEQFFGPGTRLTVL.

This chain uses TRBV5-6 with TRBJ2-2; D is unresolved. Trimming took off 7 bases at V and 4 bases at J, with 2 bases between the two ends. The CDR3 contains 10 residues. Germline V gives CDR1 SGHDT, CDR2 YYEEEE. The CDR3 protein is CASGTGELFF. The CDR3 nucleotides read TGTGCCAGCGGCACCGGGGAGCTGTTTTTT.

The chain carries TRBV7-2 and TRBJ2-5; perhaps TRBD2 as D (6 bases). Germline V CDR1 and CDR2: SGHTA, FQGNSA. Trimming stripped 5 bases from V and 1 base from J, with 14 bases between. The CDR3 totals 15 residues. The CDR3, as DNA: TGTGCCAGCAGCCCGGGGGTGAGATCCCAAGAGACCCAGTACTTC. Residues: CASSPGVRSQETQYF.

The rearrangement uses TRBV4-3 and TRBJ2-1; TRBD2 matches at 11 bases. Trimming removed 0 bases from V and 8 bases from J; junction bases left unmatched: 3. CDR1 is LGHNA and CDR2 is YSLEER in the germline V gene. This CDR3 comprises 15 residues. The DNA for the CDR3 is TGCGCCAGCAGCCAAGATAGCGGGGGGGCGTATGAGCAGTTCTTC. It codes for CASSQDSGGAYEQFF.

V gene TRBV28 combines with J gene TRBJ1-1; no definite D call. CDR1 and CDR2 (germline): MDHEN, SYDVKM. Deletions cut 5 bases from V and 1 base from J, with 17 bases between. The CDR3 covers 16 residues. The CDR3 nucleotides are TGTGCCAGCAGTCGCGCGTTCCGAGGAACGAACACTGAAGCTTTCTTT. This sequence encodes CASSRAFRGTNTEAFF.

The chain employs TRBV7-8 and TRBJ2-7; D is undetermined. Trimming shortened V by 0 bases and J by 3 bases, and 12 bases separated the two germline ends. The CDR3 loop spans 15 amino acids. The V gene's germline CDR1 is SGHVS and CDR2 FQNEAQ. In nucleotides, the CDR3 is TGTGCCAGCAGCTTAGCAGAGAACAGACTCTACGAGCAGTACTTC. Its protein product is CASSLAENRLYEQYF.

The chain recombines TRBV28 with TRBJ2-5; no reliable D call. V lost 3 bases, J lost 1 base, and 9 bases lay in between. Germline V gene lookup returns CDR1 MDHEN and CDR2 SYDVKM. The CDR3 loop spans 14 amino acids. CDR3 sequence (DNA): TGTGCCAGCAGTTTCTTCGTTACCCAAGAGACCCAGTACTTC. Translation gives CASSFFVTQETQYF.

The gene calls are TRBV9 and TRBJ2-5; 9 bases map to TRBD1. CDR1 and CDR2 from the germline V gene are SGDLS and YYNGEE. The CDR3 totals 15 residues. Losses at the gene ends were 4 bases for V and 4 bases for J; bases not matched to a gene: 8. The CDR3 loop reads CASSPQTGGRETQYF. The CDR3 DNA reads as TGTGCCAGCAGCCCCCAGACAGGGGGTCGAGAGACCCAGTACTTC.

This clone was detected only a few times. The chain recombines TRBV5-1 with TRBJ1-5; possible D gene TRBD1, 5 bases. Deletions cut 0 bases from V and 3 bases from J, with 22 bases between. The CDR3 extends over 19 amino acids. Per the germline V gene, CDR1 is SGHRS and CDR2 is YFSETQ. The CDR3 is CASSLVGRAPYIDNQPQHF. CDR3 nucleotide sequence: TGCGCCAGCAGCTTGGTCGGCAGGGCTCCATATATCGACAATCAGCCCCAGCATTTT.

This chain connects TRBV2 to TRBJ2-2, with a tentative D call TRBD2 (6 bases). The germline V gene encodes CDR1 SNHLY and CDR2 FYNNEI. There are 16 residues in the CDR3. V shed 5 bases and J shed 1 base, with 14 bases lying between them. The CDR3 DNA reads TGTGCCAGCAGTAATGAGGGTAGCGGGAACACCGGGGAGCTGTTTTTT. Its translation: CASSNEGSGNTGELFF.

The rearrangement uses TRBV5-1 and TRBJ2-6, with 10 nucleotides matching TRBD2. Losses at the gene ends were 0 bases for V and 0 bases for J; bases not matched to a gene: 15. CDR3 length equals 22 residues. From germline, CDR1 is SGHRS and CDR2 YFSETQ. Here the CDR3 reads CASSLGARLAGAVSSGANVLTF. CDR3 sequence (DNA): TGCGCCAGCAGCTTGGGGGCTAGGCTAGCGGGGGCCGTGAGCTCTGGGGCCAACGTCCTGACTTTC.

This chain connects TRBV14 to TRBJ1-1; D not certain. Trimming took 4 bases from V and 2 from J, leaving 11 bases between them. The CDR3 consists of 14 residues. Germline assignment: CDR1 SGHDN and CDR2 FVKESK. The CDR3: CASSLYRDNTEAFF. In DNA, the CDR3 is TGTGCCAGCAGCCTCTACAGAGACAACACTGAAGCTTTCTTT.

The chain combines TRBV7-2 with TRBJ2-2; tentatively, D is TRBD2 (5 bases). Per the germline V gene, CDR1 is SGHTA and CDR2 is FQGNSA. The germline V and J ends were trimmed by 5 bases and 2 bases, with 15 bases remaining between them. The CDR3 is 16 residues long. CDR3 in amino acids: CASSLPGNRNTGELFF. CDR3 DNA: TGTGCCAGCAGCCTCCCGGGGAACCGAAACACCGGGGAGCTGTTTTTT.

The CDR3 DNA sequence: TGTGCCAGCAGTTTACTTCAGGGAGGGGTCGAGGCCGAGCAGTACTTC. It encodes CASSLLQGGVEAEQYF. The chain links TRBV27 to TRBJ2-7; 7 bases fit TRBD2. The V gene end was trimmed by 2 bases and the J gene end by 6 bases; junction bases not matched to a gene: 13. CDR3 size: 16 residues. Germline CDR1 MNHEY, CDR2 SMNVEV (reference sequence).

The chain links TRBV5-4 to TRBJ2-6; D unresolved. This CDR3 has 16 amino acids. Germline V gives CDR1 SGHNT, CDR2 YYREEE (reference sequence). The V and J ends lost 4 bases and 0 bases respectively, with 11 bases between them. CDR3 amino acids: CASSPTANSGANVLTF. The CDR3 region has the DNA TGTGCCAGCAGCCCGACTGCGAACTCTGGGGCCAACGTCCTGACTTTC. The full variable domain, rest sourced from reference TRBV5-4 and TRBJ2-6, is ETGVTQSPTHLIKTRGQQVTLRCSSQSGHNTVSWYQQALGQGPQFIFQYYREEENGRGNFPPRFSGLQFPNYSSELNVNALELDDSALYLCASSPTANSGANVLTFGAGSRLTVL.

The table lists this clone with a count of one. The chain joins TRBV7-2 to TRBJ2-7; D not resolved. CDR3 size: 13 residues. Germline V CDR1 and CDR2: SGHTA, FQGNSA. The V end lost 5 bases, the J end lost 2 bases, and 10 bases lay between the germline ends. This CDR3 is CASSREAPYEQYF. Here the CDR3 DNA reads TGTGCCAGCAGCCGCGAGGCACCCTACGAGCAGTACTTC.

The chain employs TRBV7-2 and TRBJ1-1; D unresolved. There are 13 residues in the CDR3. With 5 bases removed from V and 4 bases from J, the gap between germline ends came to 11 bases. Germline values: CDR1 SGHTA, CDR2 FQGNSA. CDR3 region: CASSPRVGTEAFF. For the CDR3, the DNA is TGTGCCAGCAGCCCCCGGGTAGGCACTGAAGCTTTCTTT.

The chain employs TRBV15 and TRBJ2-7; unclear D gene. The CDR3 runs 13 residues. Germline loops: CDR1 LNHNV, CDR2 YYDKDF (reference sequence). The V and J ends lost 2 bases and 4 bases respectively, with 9 bases between them. Here the CDR3 reads CATSRQNRYEQYF. The CDR3, as DNA: TGTGCCACCAGCAGACAGAACCGATACGAGCAGTACTTC.

The chain employs TRBV5-8 and TRBJ2-1; TRBD2 might be the D (5 bases). The CDR3 is 14 amino acids. Germline V gene sequence: CDR1 SGHTS, CDR2 YDEGEE. With 2 bases removed from V and 8 bases from J, the gap between germline ends came to 14 bases. CDR3 nucleotides: TGTGCCAGCAGCTTAGGACTGGCCCGGGATGAGCAGTTCTTC. The encoded protein is CASSLGLARDEQFF.

V is TRBV4-1 and J is TRBJ2-7; tentatively, D is TRBD1 or TRBD2 (7 bases each). Trimming stripped 2 bases from V and 2 bases from J, with 19 bases between. CDR3 length equals 17 residues. Germline assignment: CDR1 MGHRA and CDR2 YSYEKL. The CDR3 DNA reads TGCGCCAGCAGCCAAAGCTTCAGGGGGGGCCCACCCTACGAGCAGTACTTC. Protein sequence: CASSQSFRGGPPYEQYF.

V usage is TRBV2 and J usage is TRBJ1-2; no clear D. CDR1 and CDR2 (germline): SNHLY, FYNNEI. The CDR3 consists of 12 residues. Between the trimmed V and J ends, which lost 5 bases and 11 bases, there was a span of 15 bases. CDR3 coding DNA: TGTGCCAGCAGTCAACCTGACGGACCTTACACCTTC. Its protein product is CASSQPDGPYTF. The whole variable domain, remainder taken from reference TRBV2 and TRBJ1-2, is EPEVTQTPSHQVTQMGQEVILRCVPISNHLYFYWYRQILGQKVEFLVSFYNNEISEKSEIFDDQFSVERPDGSNFTLKIRSTKLEDSAMYFCASSQPDGPYTFGSGTRLTVV.

This sequence joins TRBV7-6 and TRBJ2-1; unclear D gene. This CDR3 is 13 amino acids long. V was pared by 1 base and J by 6 bases, with 7 bases between. The germline CDR1 and CDR2 sequences are SGHVS and FNYEAQ. The CDR3: CASSLGQSNEQFF. CDR3 in DNA: TGTGCCAGCAGCTTAGGCCAGAGCAATGAGCAGTTCTTC.

The rearrangement links TRBV6-5 to TRBJ1-5, with D maybe TRBD1 (5 bases). Germline V gene data show CDR1 as MNHEY and CDR2 as SVGAGI. This CDR3 is built from 13 residues. V dropped 6 bases and J dropped 5 bases, with 11 bases sitting between them. The CDR3 here is CASSAGLDQPQHF. CDR3 in DNA: TGTGCCAGCAGCGCAGGGTTGGATCAGCCCCAGCATTTT.